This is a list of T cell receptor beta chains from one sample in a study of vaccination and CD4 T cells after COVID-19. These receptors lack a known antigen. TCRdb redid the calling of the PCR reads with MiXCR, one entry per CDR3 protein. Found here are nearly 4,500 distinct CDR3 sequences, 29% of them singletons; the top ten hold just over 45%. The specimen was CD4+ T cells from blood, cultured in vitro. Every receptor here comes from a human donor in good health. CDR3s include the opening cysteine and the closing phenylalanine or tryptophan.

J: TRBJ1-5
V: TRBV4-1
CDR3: CASSQGQGARSQPQHF

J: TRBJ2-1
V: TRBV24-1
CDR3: CATSDLPGLAYNEQFF

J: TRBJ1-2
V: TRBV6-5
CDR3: CASSYFLGGYTF

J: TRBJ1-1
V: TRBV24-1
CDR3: CATSDSGGGNTEAFF

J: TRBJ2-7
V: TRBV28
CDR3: CASSLGYEQYF

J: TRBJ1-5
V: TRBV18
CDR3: CASSVTGLGNQPQHF

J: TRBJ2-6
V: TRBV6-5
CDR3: CASITSGSTMSGANVLTF

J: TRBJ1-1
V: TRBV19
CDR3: CASSPRARPNTEAFF

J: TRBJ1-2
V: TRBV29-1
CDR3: CSVEEGYGYTF

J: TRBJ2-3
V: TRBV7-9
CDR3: CASSLTGTGLRDTQYF

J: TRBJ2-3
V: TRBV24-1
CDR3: CATSGSTDTQYF

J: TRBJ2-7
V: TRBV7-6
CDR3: CASSLARSYEQYF

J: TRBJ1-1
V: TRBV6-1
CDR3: CASSEGGVDTEAFF

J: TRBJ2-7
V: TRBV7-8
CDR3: CASSGQGAYEQYF

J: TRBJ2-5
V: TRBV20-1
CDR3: CSARIDDGRETQYF

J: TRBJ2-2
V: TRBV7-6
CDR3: CASSLGRGMTGELFF

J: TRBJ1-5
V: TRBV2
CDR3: CASNGRGQRSNQPQHF

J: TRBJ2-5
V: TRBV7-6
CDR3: CASSQTVETQYF

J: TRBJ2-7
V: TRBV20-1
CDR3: CSARDGRGYEQYF

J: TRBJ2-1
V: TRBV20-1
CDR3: CSARSLGLLVEQFF

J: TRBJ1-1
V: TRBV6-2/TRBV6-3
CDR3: CASSYASGGSYTEAFF

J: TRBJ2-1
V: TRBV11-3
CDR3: CASSLERESEQFF

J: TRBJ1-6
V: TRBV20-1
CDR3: CSARIGRNSPLHF

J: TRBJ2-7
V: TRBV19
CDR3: CASSIMTGVSYEQYF

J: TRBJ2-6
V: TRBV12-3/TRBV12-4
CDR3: CASSGQSGANVLTF

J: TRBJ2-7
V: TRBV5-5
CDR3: CASSLGQDAGYEQYF

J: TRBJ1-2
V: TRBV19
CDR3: CASSSRVHGYTF

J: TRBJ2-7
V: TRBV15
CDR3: CATSRNRGPYEQYF

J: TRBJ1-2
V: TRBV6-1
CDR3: CASSEAAGRGNGYTF

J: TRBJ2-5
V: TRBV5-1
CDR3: CASSATPEETQYF

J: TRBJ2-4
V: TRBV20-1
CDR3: CSALSRAKNIQYF

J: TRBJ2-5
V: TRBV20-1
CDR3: CSARGHGKETQYF

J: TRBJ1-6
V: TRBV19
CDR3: CASSENNSPLHF

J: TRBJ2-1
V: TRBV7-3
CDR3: CASSPKTPGLAGARHYNEQFF

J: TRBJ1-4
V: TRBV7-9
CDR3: CASSLGQGSGEKLFF

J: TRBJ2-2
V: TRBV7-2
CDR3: CASTNQTSMYLCASSSRGIGELFF

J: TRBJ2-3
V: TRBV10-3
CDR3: CAISGPSTDTQYF

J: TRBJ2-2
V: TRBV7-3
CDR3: CASSPTSATGELFF

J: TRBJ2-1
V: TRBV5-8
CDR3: CASSLPILAGTISYNEQFF

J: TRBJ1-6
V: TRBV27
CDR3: CASSLMDSPLHF

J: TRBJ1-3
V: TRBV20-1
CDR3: CSAETGSGNTIYF

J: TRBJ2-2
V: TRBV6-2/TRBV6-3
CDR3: CASSYTGGAATGELFF

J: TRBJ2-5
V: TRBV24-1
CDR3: CATSDASGSSLETQYF

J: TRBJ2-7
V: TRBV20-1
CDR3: CSARDPSSGGDEQYF

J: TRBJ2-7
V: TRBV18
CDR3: CASSPMGSRYEQYF

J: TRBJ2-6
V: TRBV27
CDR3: CASTHPGQGAGANVLTF

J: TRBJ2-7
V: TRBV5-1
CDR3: CASSLLGKQYF

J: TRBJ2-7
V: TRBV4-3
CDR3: CASSQDRTWPEQYF

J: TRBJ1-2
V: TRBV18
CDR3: CASSPPFHAGGYTF

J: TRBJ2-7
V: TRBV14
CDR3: CASSQLGTSLSYEQYF

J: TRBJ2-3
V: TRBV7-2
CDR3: CASSSYLRSTQYF

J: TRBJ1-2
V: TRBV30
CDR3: CAWESKNQAVLGYTF

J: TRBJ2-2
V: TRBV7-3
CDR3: CASSPRGSDTGELFF

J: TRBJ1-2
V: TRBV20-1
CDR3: CSASVGSPYGYTF

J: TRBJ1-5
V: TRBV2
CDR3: CASSRTNRGPQHF

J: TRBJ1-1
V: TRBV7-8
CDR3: CASSYRDGTPDAFF

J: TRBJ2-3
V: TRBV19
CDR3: CASSKDRTDTQYF